This TCR beta chain comes out of a study of PD-1 blockade in classical Hodgkin lymphoma. All patients experienced relapse after autologous stem cell transplantation, and brentuximab vedotin exposure was variable. Best responses were complete response, partial response or progressive disease. Generated by immunoSEQ multiplex PCR, the TCRdb table keeps only in-frame clones and is missing some. This table holds about 12,000 clones, more than 85% found once. Looked up from germline, CDR1 is KGHSY and CDR2 is FQNENV. V trimming: 5 bases; J trimming: 1 base; junction bases outside the gene matches: 5. The CDR3 extends over 15 amino acids.

The receptor's source is a human donor with classical Hodgkin lymphoma. The chain uses TRBV16 and TRBJ2-3; 8 positions match TRBD1. The sample consisted of peripheral blood mononuclear cells (PBMCs), taken at baseline. The CDR3 region has the DNA TGTGCCAGCAGCTCTCTGGGACAGGGCACAGATACGCAGTATTTT. It is translated as CASSSLGQGTDTQYF. Full variable domain (remainder filled in from reference TRBV16 and TRBJ2-3): GEEVAQTPKHLVRGEGQKAKLYCAPIKGHSYVFWYQQVLKNEFKFLISFQNENVFDETGMPKERFSAKCLPNSPCSLEIQATKLEDSAVYFCASSSLGQGTDTQYFGPGTRLTVL.